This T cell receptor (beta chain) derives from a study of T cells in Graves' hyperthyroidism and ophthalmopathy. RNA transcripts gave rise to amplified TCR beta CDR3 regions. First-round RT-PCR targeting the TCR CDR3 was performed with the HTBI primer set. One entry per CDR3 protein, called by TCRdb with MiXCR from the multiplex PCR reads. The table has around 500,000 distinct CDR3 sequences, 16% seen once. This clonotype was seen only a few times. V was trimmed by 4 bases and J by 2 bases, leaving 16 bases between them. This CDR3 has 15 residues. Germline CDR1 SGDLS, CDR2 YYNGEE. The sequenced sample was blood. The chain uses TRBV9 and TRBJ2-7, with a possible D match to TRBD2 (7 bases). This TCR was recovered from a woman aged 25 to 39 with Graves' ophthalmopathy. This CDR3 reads CASSPWGAGAYEQYF. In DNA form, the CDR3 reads TGTGCCAGCAGCCCCTGGGGGGCGGGAGCCTACGAGCAGTACTTC.